Listed below are T cell receptor beta chains from one sample, sequenced in a study of cytomegalovirus exposure and HLA in healthy donors. Profiled with immunoSEQ multiplex PCR; TCRdb holds only in-frame clones, not every one. The table has 58,000 or so clones, more than 70% seen once. Sequencing was performed on PBMCs. All receptors come from a man between 45 and 60 years old in good health and CMV-seropositive. The CDR3 runs from the conserved cysteine through the conserved F or W. D genes are given only for firm matches. Rows may omit the clone size; those that give it use once, few, many or a size class.

d_gene: NA
j_gene: TRBJ2-5
v_gene: TRBV5-1
abundance: NA
CDR3nt: TGCGCCAGCAGCTTGGGCGTGGGCCCCCAAGAGACCCAGTACTTC
CDR3aa: CASSLGVGPQETQYF

d_gene: NA
j_gene: TRBJ1-1
v_gene: TRBV9
abundance: NA
CDR3nt: TGTGCCAGCAGCGTAGACGGGGGTGGCACTGAAGCTTTCTTT
CDR3aa: CASSVDGGGTEAFF

d_gene: NA
j_gene: TRBJ1-3
v_gene: TRBV30
abundance: few
CDR3nt: TGTGCCTGCAAACAGGGACGGCTATCTGGAAACACCATATATTTT
CDR3aa: CACKQGRLSGNTIYF

d_gene: NA
j_gene: TRBJ2-5
v_gene: TRBV6-5
abundance: NA
CDR3nt: TGTGCCAGCAGTTTAACGGGGGGCCGAGGGACCCAGTACTTC
CDR3aa: CASSLTGGRGTQYF

d_gene: NA
j_gene: TRBJ2-2
v_gene: TRBV5-1
abundance: NA
CDR3nt: TGCGCCAGCAGCAGGGGGGGCACCGGGGAGCTGTTTTTT
CDR3aa: CASSRGGTGELFF

d_gene: NA
j_gene: TRBJ1-3
v_gene: TRBV5-1
abundance: NA
CDR3nt: TGCGCCAGCAGCTGGCGGGGGGAGAGCTCTGGAAACACCATATATTTT
CDR3aa: CASSWRGESSGNTIYF

d_gene: TRBD2
j_gene: TRBJ2-7
v_gene: TRBV12-5
abundance: few
CDR3nt: TGTGCTAGTGGTTTGGGGTTAGGGCTAGCGGGGGACTCCTACGAGCAGTACTTC
CDR3aa: CASGLGLGLAGDSYEQYF

d_gene: NA
j_gene: TRBJ1-5
v_gene: TRBV7-8
abundance: NA
CDR3nt: TGTGCCAGCAGCTCCGGGTCTTACACTAATCAGCCCCAGCATTTT
CDR3aa: CASSSGSYTNQPQHF

d_gene: NA
j_gene: TRBJ2-5
v_gene: TRBV6-6
abundance: NA
CDR3nt: TGTGCCAGCAGTTACCCGGTACAAGAGACCCAGTACTTC
CDR3aa: CASSYPVQETQYF

d_gene: NA
j_gene: TRBJ1-3
v_gene: TRBV6-5
abundance: NA
CDR3nt: TGTGCCAGCAGTTACTCTCGGGGGAGGGCTGGAAACACCATATATTTT
CDR3aa: CASSYSRGRAGNTIYF

d_gene: TRBD1
j_gene: TRBJ1-5
v_gene: TRBV6-1
abundance: NA
CDR3nt: TGTGCCAGCAGGCCAGACAGGGACAATCAGCCCCAGCATTTT
CDR3aa: CASRPDRDNQPQHF

d_gene: NA
j_gene: TRBJ1-2
v_gene: TRBV9
abundance: NA
CDR3nt: TGTGCCAGCAGAGCGACAGGTTGGGGCTTTGGCTACACCTTC
CDR3aa: CASRATGWGFGYTF

d_gene: TRBD1
j_gene: TRBJ1-1
v_gene: TRBV30
abundance: NA
CDR3nt: TGTGCCTGGACTGGCCCGACAGGGGTCTGGAACACTGAAGCTTTCTTT
CDR3aa: CAWTGPTGVWNTEAFF

d_gene: NA
j_gene: TRBJ2-7
v_gene: TRBV11-3
abundance: few
CDR3nt: TGTGCCAGCAGCTTAGTGGTAGGAGGGAAGCAGTACTTC
CDR3aa: CASSLVVGGKQYF

d_gene: TRBD2
j_gene: TRBJ2-7
v_gene: TRBV7-8
abundance: NA
CDR3nt: TGTGCCAGCAGCTTAGAGGTAGCGGGGGGCTCCTACGAGCAGTACTTC
CDR3aa: CASSLEVAGGSYEQYF

d_gene: TRBD1
j_gene: TRBJ1-5
v_gene: TRBV28
abundance: NA
CDR3nt: TGTGCCAGCAGTTTTTTAGGGGGCGAGTCTTGGAATCAGCCCCAGCATTTT
CDR3aa: CASSFLGGESWNQPQHF

d_gene: TRBD2
j_gene: TRBJ2-3
v_gene: TRBV6-1
abundance: few
CDR3nt: TGTGCCAGCAGTGTTGGGGTCGGGGGGGGCGATACGCAGTATTTT
CDR3aa: CASSVGVGGGDTQYF

d_gene: NA
j_gene: TRBJ2-1
v_gene: TRBV29-1
abundance: once
CDR3nt: TGCAGCGCCCACTCCCTAGGAGAGCAGTTCTTC
CDR3aa: CSAHSLGEQFF

d_gene: NA
j_gene: TRBJ2-7
v_gene: TRBV6-1
abundance: once
CDR3nt: TGTGCCAGCAGTGAAGCGGTGGGGCGCGCACAGAGTTCCTACGAGCAGTACTTC
CDR3aa: CASSEAVGRAQSSYEQYF

d_gene: NA
j_gene: TRBJ1-1
v_gene: TRBV6-4
abundance: NA
CDR3nt: TGTGCCAGCAGTGACCGGAGGATGCGCGTGAACACTGAAGCTTTCTTT
CDR3aa: CASSDRRMRVNTEAFF

d_gene: NA
j_gene: TRBJ1-1
v_gene: TRBV6-1
abundance: NA
CDR3nt: TGTGCCAGCAGTGAAGTGGTTGGGGCCTGGGCTGAAGCTTTCTTT
CDR3aa: CASSEVVGAWAEAFF

d_gene: TRBD1
j_gene: TRBJ1-2
v_gene: TRBV2
abundance: few
CDR3nt: TGTGCCAGCAGTGACCTGGACAGGGGGCGCGGTGGCTACACCTTC
CDR3aa: CASSDLDRGRGGYTF

d_gene: TRBD2
j_gene: TRBJ2-5
v_gene: TRBV28
abundance: NA
CDR3nt: TGTGCCAGCAGTCCGGGACTAGCGGGAGTAGAGACCCAGTACTTC
CDR3aa: CASSPGLAGVETQYF

d_gene: TRBD1
j_gene: TRBJ1-5
v_gene: TRBV30
abundance: NA
CDR3nt: TGTGCCTGGAGTGTGTTAGGGACAGGGTCCAGCAATCAGCCCCAGCATTTT
CDR3aa: CAWSVLGTGSSNQPQHF

d_gene: NA
j_gene: TRBJ2-7
v_gene: TRBV6-4
abundance: NA
CDR3nt: TGTGCCAGCAGTGTGGAGGGACACGAGCAGTACTTC
CDR3aa: CASSVEGHEQYF

d_gene: NA
j_gene: TRBJ2-1
v_gene: TRBV13
abundance: NA
CDR3nt: TGTGCCAGCAGCTCCCTAACAGGAGCCTTTAGCTCCTACAATGAGCAGTTCTTC
CDR3aa: CASSSLTGAFSSYNEQFF

d_gene: TRBD2
j_gene: TRBJ2-3
v_gene: TRBV5-6
abundance: many
CDR3nt: TGTGCCAGCAGCTTGGGAGCGGGGGTGAGCACAGATACGCAGTATTTT
CDR3aa: CASSLGAGVSTDTQYF

d_gene: TRBD2
j_gene: TRBJ2-7
v_gene: TRBV28
abundance: NA
CDR3nt: TGTGCCAGCAGTTTATCCGGGACTAGCGCACACGAGCAGTACTTC
CDR3aa: CASSLSGTSAHEQYF